The 26 T cell receptor beta chains given below trace back to one sample, sequenced in a study of post-analysis software for immune sequencing data. The study, taken as a whole, reports: Five or six TRBV segments, TRBV5-6, TRBV5-1 and TRBV20-1 among them, were found more frequent in patients than controls.

Presence of unique molecular identifiers characterized the TCR beta cDNA libraries. In TCRdb, the PCR reads were re-called with MiXCR into one record per CDR3 protein. The data show hundreds of thousands of distinct CDR3 sequences, with approximately 60% seen just once and 11% held by the top ten. These receptors have no known antigen. The specimen was blood. All receptors derive from a girl aged 2-9 years with multiple sclerosis.

The rearrangement uses TRBV14 and TRBJ1-2; the D gene is possibly TRBD1 (6 bases). Per germline, CDR1 SGHDN and CDR2 FVKESK. The CDR3 runs 14 residues. Trimming took off 7 bases at V and 0 bases at J, with 12 bases between the two ends. The CDR3 loop is CASNPTGANYGYTF. DNA for the CDR3: TGTGCCAGCAACCCGACAGGAGCTAACTATGGCTACACCTTC.

This clonotype was detected a few times. The chain is built from TRBV29-1 and TRBJ2-1, with 11 bases identical to TRBD1. Germline CDR1 and CDR2: SQVTM and ANQGSEA. The junction had 3 bases not matched to a gene; V was cut back by 6 bases and J by 2 bases. CDR3 size: 14 residues. CDR3 in amino acids: CSVGDRGTYNEQFF. DNA of the CDR3: TGCAGCGTGGGGGACAGGGGGACCTACAATGAGCAGTTCTTC.

The chain employs TRBV11-2 and TRBJ2-7; D is ambiguous. This CDR3 contains 11 residues. V shed 5 bases and J shed 5 bases, with 7 bases lying between them. Germline V lookup: CDR1 SGHAT, CDR2 FQNNGV. The DNA for the CDR3 is TGTGCCAGCAGCCTCTACAACGAGCAGTACTTC. This sequence encodes CASSLYNEQYF.

The chain has TRBV6-1 and TRBJ2-7; 12 nucleotides line up with TRBD2. V shed 5 bases and J 2 bases; nucleotides not matched to a gene: 1. The CDR3 has 14 residues. Germline values: CDR1 MNHNS, CDR2 SASEGT. CDR3 nucleotide sequence: TGTGCCAGCAGTCGACTAGCGGGAGCCTACGAGCAGTACTTC. Protein: CASSRLAGAYEQYF.

This clonotype was seen only a few times. The chain employs TRBV5-6 and TRBJ2-3; D perhaps matches TRBD1 (6 bases). From germline, CDR1 is SGHDT and CDR2 YYEEEE. V was shortened by 0 bases and J by 2 bases, with 10 bases between the two germline ends. The CDR3 covers 15 residues. CDR3 DNA sequence: TGTGCCAGCAGCTTGGGTGGACAGTCCACAGATACGCAGTATTTT. It specifies CASSLGGQSTDTQYF. The variable domain in full, completed from reference TRBV5-6 and TRBJ2-3, reads DAGVTQSPTHLIKTRGQQVTLRCSPKSGHDTVSWYQQALGQGPQFIFQYYEEEERQRGNFPDRFSGHQFPNYSSELNVNALLLGDSALYLCASSLGGQSTDTQYFGPGTRLTVL.

Here the CDR3 DNA reads TGCAGTGCTCCTGGACAGGGCTCGGCTAACTATGGCTACACCTTC. It yields the protein CSAPGQGSANYGYTF. The chain is built from TRBV20-1 and TRBJ1-2; the match to TRBD1 covers 8 bases. The germline gives CDR1 DFQATT, CDR2 SNEGSKA (reference sequence). V was clipped by 5 bases and J by 0 bases; unmatched bases: 8. The CDR3 runs to 15 residues.

This clonotype was detected a few times. V and J are TRBV7-2 and TRBJ2-3, with 8 bases matching TRBD2. In germline, CDR1 is SGHTA, CDR2 FQGNSA. Trimming took 5 bases from V and 3 from J; bases not matched to a gene: 13. This CDR3 comprises 17 residues. The CDR3 protein is CASSPTTSGGGTDTQYF. In nucleotides, the CDR3 is TGTGCCAGCAGCCCCACGACTTCGGGGGGGGGTACAGATACGCAGTATTTT.

The V gene is TRBV7-9, the J gene TRBJ2-3, with 10 bases lining up with TRBD2. The CDR3 runs to 16 residues. Looked up from germline, CDR1 is SEHNR and CDR2 is FQNEAQ (reference sequence). V shed 1 base, J shed 7 bases, and the junction held 8 bases outside the gene matches. The CDR3 here is CASSLGAGGLKNTQYF. CDR3 DNA sequence: TGTGCCAGCAGCTTAGGAGCGGGAGGGCTGAAGAATACGCAGTATTTT.

The chain carries TRBV18 and TRBJ2-1, with D unclear. Germline V gene sequence: CDR1 KGHSH, CDR2 LQKENI. This CDR3 spans 15 amino acids. The V gene lost 2 bases and the J gene lost 9 bases, with 17 bases spanning the gap. The CDR3 protein is CASSPIWGYLSEQFF. The CDR3 DNA sequence: TGTGCCAGCTCACCAATTTGGGGATACCTTTCTGAGCAGTTCTTC.

V gene TRBV5-1 combines with J gene TRBJ1-2, with 9 bases aligning to TRBD1. Looked up from germline, CDR1 is SGHRS and CDR2 is YFSETQ. V was clipped by 4 bases and J by 6 bases; unmatched bases: 13. The CDR3 consists of 16 residues. The CDR3 sequence: CASSGDRVAASDGYTF. DNA of the CDR3: TGCGCCAGCAGCGGGGACAGGGTAGCGGCCTCGGATGGCTACACCTTC.

This chain uses TRBV7-2 with TRBJ2-1, with TRBD2 matching 8 bases. The CDR3 extends over 15 amino acids. From germline, CDR1 is SGHTA and CDR2 FQGNSA. V dropped 6 bases and J dropped 5; count of bases not matched to a gene: 9. The CDR3 loop reads CASSNRRGAHNEQFF. The CDR3, as DNA: TGTGCCAGCAGTAACCGGCGGGGGGCCCACAATGAGCAGTTCTTC.

The rearrangement uses TRBV14 and TRBJ2-1; no reliable D call. The CDR3 contains 14 residues. The germline V and J ends were trimmed by 3 bases and 0 bases, with 6 bases remaining between them. Germline assignment: CDR1 SGHDN and CDR2 FVKESK. CDR3 loop: CASSHISSYNEQFF. The CDR3 DNA sequence: TGTGCCAGCAGCCATATAAGCTCCTACAATGAGCAGTTCTTC.

V is TRBV7-9 and J is TRBJ1-5; TRBD1 matches at 7 bases. The CDR3 extends over 16 amino acids. Germline loops: CDR1 SEHNR, CDR2 FQNEAQ (reference sequence). V was clipped by 5 bases and J by 4 bases; unmatched bases: 11. DNA for the CDR3: TGTGCCAGCAGCCGTGGGGCAGGGGGAGGAAATCAGCCCCAGCATTTT. Translating gives CASSRGAGGGNQPQHF. Based on the CDR3 plus reference TRBV7-9 and TRBJ1-5, the full variable domain is DTGVSQNPRHKITKRGQNVTFRCDPISEHNRLYWYRQTLGQGPEFLTYFQNEAQLEKSRLLSDRFSAERPKGSFSTLEIQRTEQGDSAMYLCASSRGAGGGNQPQHFGDGTRLSIL.

The chain carries TRBV6-4 and TRBJ2-7; D is perhaps TRBD2 (7 bases). TRBJ2-5 matches the DNA end more closely, so the J call is doubtful. This CDR3 comprises 17 residues. The germline V gene encodes CDR1 MRHNA and CDR2 SNTAGT. CDR3 loop: CASSDPNSWGGGETQYF. CDR3 DNA sequence: TGTGCCAGCAGTGACCCGAATAGCTGGGGGGGCGGTGAGACCCAGTACTTC.

The chain combines TRBV7-2 with TRBJ2-3; 13 bases are shared with TRBD2. Germline V gives CDR1 SGHTA, CDR2 FQGNSA. V lost 6 bases, J lost 3 bases, and 6 bases stayed unmatched. The CDR3 covers 16 residues. The CDR3 DNA sequence: TGTGCCAGCAGGATCGGACTAGCGGGGGTTACAGATACGCAGTATTTT. Translated, it gives CASRIGLAGVTDTQYF. Looking up the rest from reference TRBV7-2 and TRBJ2-3 gives the full variable domain: GAGVSQSPSNKVTEKGKDVELRCDPISGHTALYWYRQSLGQGLEFLIYFQGNSAPDKSGLPSDRFSAERTGGSVSTLTIQRTQQEDSAVYLCASRIGLAGVTDTQYFGPGTRLTVL.

The J gene is TRBJ1-6, the V gene TRBV6-1, with D unclear. Trimming took off 6 bases at V and 7 bases at J, with 10 bases between the two ends. The CDR3 sequence is 13 residues long. The germline V gene encodes CDR1 MNHNS and CDR2 SASEGT. This CDR3 reads CASRETSNSPLHF. The CDR3 DNA reads as TGTGCCAGCAGAGAGACAAGCAATTCACCCCTCCACTTT.

J is TRBJ2-5 and V is TRBV5-5, with D tentatively TRBD1 (6 bases). The CDR3 is 15 amino acids. Looked up from germline, CDR1 is SGHKS and CDR2 is YYEKEE (reference sequence). Deletions cut 4 bases from V and 0 bases from J, with 13 bases between. The DNA of the CDR3 is TGTGCCAGCAGCGCACAGGGAAACCACCAAGAGACCCAGTACTTC. Its translation: CASSAQGNHQETQYF.

The rearrangement uses TRBV12-3 or TRBV12-4 and TRBJ2-5; D gene ambiguous. The CDR3 runs to 12 residues. Deletions cut 6 bases from V and 5 bases from J, with 10 bases between. In nucleotides, the CDR3 is TGTGCCAGCAGGCGATGGATTGAGACCCAGTACTTC. Amino acids: CASRRWIETQYF.

The gene calls are TRBV12-3 or TRBV12-4 and TRBJ2-1, with 12 positions matching TRBD1. The CDR3 has 15 residues. The junction had 7 bases not matched to a gene; V was cut back by 4 bases and J by 9 bases. CDR3 amino acids: CASSSRDRGRREQFF. CDR3 DNA: TGTGCCAGCAGTTCGCGGGACAGGGGGCGCCGTGAGCAGTTCTTC.

This sequence joins TRBV6-6 and TRBJ1-2, with D tentatively TRBD1 (6 bases). Trimming shortened V by 2 bases and J by 3 bases, and 19 bases separated the two germline ends. This CDR3 comprises 17 residues. The germline V gene encodes CDR1 MNHNY and CDR2 SVGAGI (reference sequence). CDR3 nucleotide sequence: TGTGCCAGCAGTTACCCATCTGGGGGGCTAAGGGACTATGGCTACACCTTC. This sequence encodes CASSYPSGGLRDYGYTF.

As regards this clonotype: The CDR3 carries no conserved terminal phenylalanine or tryptophan, so it likely arises from a read error. V and J are TRBV20-1 and TRBJ2-6, with 7 bases fitting TRBD1. Germline V gene sequence: CDR1 DFQATT, CDR2 SNEGSKA (reference sequence). V gave up 6 bases and J gave up 0 bases; unmatched junction bases: 11. The CDR3 sequence is 17 residues long. The DNA for the CDR3 is TGCAGTGCAACCCCGGGACAGATGCTCTCTGGGGCCAACGTCCTGACTTAC. Encoded protein: CSATPGQMLSGANVLTY.

The rearrangement links TRBV5-1 to TRBJ2-4; 13 nucleotides agree with TRBD2. V shed 4 bases, J shed 1 base, and the junction held 11 bases outside the gene matches. Germline assignment: CDR1 SGHRS and CDR2 YFSETQ. The CDR3 has 19 amino acids. The CDR3 bases are TGCGCCAGCAGCCCGGGGACTAGCGGGAAGGTGAAGGCCAAAAACATTCAGTACTTC. This codes for CASSPGTSGKVKAKNIQYF.

The gene calls are TRBV9 and TRBJ1-2; perhaps TRBD1 as D (5 bases). CDR3 length: 13 amino acids. The V gene lost 0 bases and the J gene lost 8 bases, with 11 bases spanning the gap. CDR1 and CDR2 (germline): SGDLS, YYNGEE. CDR3 region: CASSVAWGSGYTF. The CDR3 nucleotides read TGTGCCAGCAGCGTAGCTTGGGGGAGCGGCTACACCTTC. Full variable domain (rest looked up from reference TRBV9 and TRBJ1-2): DSGVTQTPKHLITATGQRVTLRCSPRSGDLSVYWYQQSLDQGLQFLIQYYNGEERAKGNILERFSAQQFPDLHSELNLSSLELGDSALYFCASSVAWGSGYTFGSGTRLTVV.

The chain combines TRBV20-1 with TRBJ2-1, with 7 bases that match TRBD1. Germline values: CDR1 DFQATT, CDR2 SNEGSKA (reference sequence). With V trimmed by 3 bases and J by 5 bases, 1 base remained unmatched. There are 12 residues in the CDR3. As DNA, the CDR3 is TGCAGTGCTAGCGGGACAGACAATGAGCAGTTCTTC. Its translation is CSASGTDNEQFF.

The V call is TRBV12-3 or TRBV12-4, the J call TRBJ1-6; 7 bases align to TRBD1. The junction had 8 bases not matched to a gene; V was cut back by 5 bases and J by 7 bases. The CDR3 is made up of 15 amino acids. This CDR3 reads CASSTRQGGNSPLHF. The CDR3 nucleotides read TGTGCCAGCAGTACCCGACAGGGAGGGAATTCACCCCTCCACTTT.

The chain links TRBV29-1 to TRBJ2-7, with 10 nucleotides matching TRBD2. The V and J ends lost 5 bases and 6 bases, in that order; junction bases with no gene match: 10. Germline CDR1 SQVTM, CDR2 ANQGSEA. The CDR3 length is 14 residues. CDR3 sequence: CSVRSSGSVPEQYF. CDR3 nucleotide sequence: TGCAGCGTTAGGTCTAGCGGGAGTGTTCCCGAGCAGTACTTC.